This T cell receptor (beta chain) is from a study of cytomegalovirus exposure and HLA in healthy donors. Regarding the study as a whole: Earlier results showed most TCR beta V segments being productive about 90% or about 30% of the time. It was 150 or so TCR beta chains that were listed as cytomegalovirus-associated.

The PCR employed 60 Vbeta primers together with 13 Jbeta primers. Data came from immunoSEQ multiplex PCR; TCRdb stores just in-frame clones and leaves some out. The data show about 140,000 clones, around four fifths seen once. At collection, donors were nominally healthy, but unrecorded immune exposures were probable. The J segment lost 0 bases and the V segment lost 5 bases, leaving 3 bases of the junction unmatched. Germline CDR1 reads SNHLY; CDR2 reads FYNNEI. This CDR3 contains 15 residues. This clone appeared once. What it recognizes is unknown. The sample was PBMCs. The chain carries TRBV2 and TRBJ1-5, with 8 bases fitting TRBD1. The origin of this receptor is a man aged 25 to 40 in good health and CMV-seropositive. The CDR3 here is CASSKDRGSNQPQHF. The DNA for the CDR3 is TGTGCCAGCAGTAAAGACAGGGGTAGCAATCAGCCCCAGCATTTT.